Below are 16 T cell receptor beta chains sequenced from a single sample in a study of blood T cells in healthy people across ages. The use of a sample-barcoded 5' primer and a J-beta primer mix characterized a second PCR of about 7 to 12 cycles. From the 5' RACE reads, TCRdb called clonotypes with MiXCR, one entry per CDR3 protein. Of 630,000 or so distinct CDR3 sequences listed, 25% to 30% are singletons. Sample: blood. These receptors were taken from an elderly woman in good health.

With regard to this clonotype: Being one base from a much bigger clone, this may be a read error. V gene TRBV29-1 combines with J gene TRBJ2-3; TRBD2 aligns across 7 bases. Looked up from germline, CDR1 is SQVTM and CDR2 is ANQGSEA. The CDR3 loop spans 11 amino acids. The CDR3 region is CNVARGDTQYF. CDR3 nucleotide sequence: TGCAACGTGGCGCGGGGGGATACGCAGTATTTT.

At least ten counts were recorded for this clonotype. The chain is built from TRBV28 and TRBJ2-5, with a tentative D call TRBD1 (6 bases). Germline CDR1 MDHEN, CDR2 SYDVKM. The CDR3 is made up of 15 amino acids. The V and J ends lost 2 bases and 2 bases respectively, with 12 bases between them. The CDR3 coding sequence is TGTGCCAGCAGTTTAACAGGGCGTGGGCAAGAGACCCAGTACTTC. Translated, it gives CASSLTGRGQETQYF.

This clonotype was recorded once. Given a much more abundant clone one base away, this may be a read error. The chain carries TRBV5-5 and TRBJ2-1; TRBD1 might be the D (5 bases). Germline V lookup: CDR1 SGHKS, CDR2 YYEKEE (reference sequence). The CDR3 is 15 residues long. CDR3 bases: TGTGCCAGCAGCCGCCTCGGACAAACCTACAATGGGCAGTTCTTC. Its translation is CASSRLGQTYNGQFF.

At least ten counts were recorded for this clonotype. The genes are TRBV9 and TRBJ2-1; TRBD2 might be the D (7 bases). Trimming removed 0 bases from V and 7 bases from J, with 17 bases in between. This CDR3 is built from 16 residues. Germline CDR1 SGDLS, CDR2 YYNGEE. CDR3 sequence: CASSVEGGLGENEQFF. CDR3 in DNA: TGTGCCAGCAGCGTAGAGGGGGGGCTAGGGGAGAATGAGCAGTTCTTC. The full variable domain, with the rest looked up from reference TRBV9 and TRBJ2-1, is DSGVTQTPKHLITATGQRVTLRCSPRSGDLSVYWYQQSLDQGLQFLIQYYNGEERAKGNILERFSAQQFPDLHSELNLSSLELGDSALYFCASSVEGGLGENEQFFGPGTRLTVL.

The rearrangement joins TRBV6-1 to TRBJ1-2; D is perhaps TRBD1 (6 bases). Trimming shortened V by 1 base and J by 12 bases, and 12 bases separated the two germline ends. Per the germline V gene, CDR1 is MNHNS and CDR2 is SASEGT. The CDR3 extends over 12 amino acids. In nucleotides, the CDR3 is TGTGCCAGCAGTGAAGGTTACAGGGAGAACACCTTC. Translated, it gives CASSEGYRENTF.

V is TRBV7-2 and J is TRBJ2-1, with D maybe TRBD2 (5 bases). The germline V and J ends were trimmed by 1 base and 7 bases, with 8 bases remaining between them. Germline V gene sequence: CDR1 SGHTA, CDR2 FQGNSA. CDR3 size: 13 residues. CDR3 sequence (DNA): TGTGCCAGCAGCTTAGTCCCGGGGAATGAGCAGTTCTTC. Amino acids: CASSLVPGNEQFF.

In the case of this clonotype: This sequence may be a read error, since a much larger clone differs from it by one base. The CDR3 loop is CASSLDQQVYYEQYF. For the CDR3, the DNA is TGTGCCAGCAGCTTAGATCAACAGGTTTACTACGAGCAGTACTTC. The V and J genes are TRBV11-2 and TRBJ2-4; D might be TRBD1 (5 bases). The J call is doubtful: the DNA matches TRBJ2-7 better. This CDR3 has 15 residues. Per the germline V gene, CDR1 is SGHAT and CDR2 is FQNNGV.

As for this clonotype: With a much larger clone just one base away, this may be a read error. The chain has TRBV20-1 and TRBJ2-7; TRBD2 aligns across 12 bases. The CDR3 has 14 residues. The germline V gene encodes CDR1 DFQATT and CDR2 SNEGSKA (reference sequence). The CDR3 region is CSSSPSGGDYEQYF. The DNA of the CDR3 is TGCAGTTCTAGTCCTAGCGGGGGGGACTACGAGCAGTACTTC.

This clonotype showed up many times. This chain connects TRBV29-1 to TRBJ2-5, with D perhaps assigned TRBD1 or TRBD2 (5 bases each). The CDR3 totals 12 residues. CDR1 is SQVTM and CDR2 is ANQGSEA in the germline V gene. V lost 4 bases to trimming and J lost 2 bases, with 8 bases between them. CDR3 DNA: TGCAGCGTTGTAGAGGGGCAAGAGACCCAGTACTTC. Translation: CSVVEGQETQYF.

A note on this clonotype: A read error may explain this, as a much larger clone is one base away. The chain recombines TRBV15 with TRBJ2-2; D may be TRBD2 (6 bases). The length of the CDR3 is 16 residues. Germline assignment: CDR1 LNHNV and CDR2 YYDKDF (reference sequence). For the CDR3, the DNA is TGTGCCACCAGCAGTCCCGGGACCGATTACACCGGGGGGCTGTTTTTT. Translated: CATSSPGTDYTGGLFF.

This clonotype was counted between two and nine times. Given a much more abundant clone one base away, this may be a read error. The chain carries TRBV20-1 and TRBJ1-1; tentative D call: TRBD1 (5 bases). The CDR3 length is 13 residues. CDR1 is DFQATT, CDR2 SNEGSKA, per germline (reference sequence). In DNA, the CDR3 is TGCAGTTCTAGGGGCAGCTTGAACACTGAAGCTTTCTTT. This encodes CSSRGSLNTEAFF.

Many counts were recorded for this clonotype. This rearrangement joins TRBV20-1 to TRBJ1-5, with TRBD1 matching 7 bases. V lost 7 bases and J lost 7; bases outside the gene matches: 7. This CDR3 has 12 residues. Germline loops: CDR1 DFQATT, CDR2 SNEGSKA (reference sequence). CDR3 coding DNA: TGCAGTGTAAGACAGGGTCAGCAGCCCCAGCATTTT. This sequence encodes CSVRQGQQPQHF.

This clonotype has at least ten counts. The chain's CDR3 is CASSQEGREGQFF. The CDR3 DNA reads as TGTGCCAGCAGCCAAGAAGGCAGGGAGGGGCAGTTCTTC. The chain employs TRBV4-2 and TRBJ2-1, with 7 bases lining up with TRBD2. V dropped 0 bases and J dropped 12; count of bases not matched to a gene: 5. Germline V gene data show CDR1 as LGHNA and CDR2 as YNFKEQ. This CDR3 region has 13 residues.

This clonotype was observed a few times. A much larger clone sits a single nucleotide away, making a read error possible. The chain has TRBV4-2 and TRBJ2-5; 9 positions match TRBD2. Germline V CDR1 and CDR2: LGHNA, YNFKEQ. Germline trimming cut 2 bases from V and 1 base from J; bases unmatched to any gene: 5. CDR3 size: 16 residues. The CDR3 is CASSQRRAGGQETQYF. The CDR3 region has the DNA TGTGCCAGCAGCCAAAGACGAGCGGGGGGCCAAGAGACCCAGTACTTC.

The table lists this clonotype with a few counts. This sequence joins TRBV20-1 and TRBJ2-5; a possible D gene is TRBD1 (5 bases). Germline V gene data show CDR1 as DFQATT and CDR2 as SNEGSKA (reference sequence). Trimming stripped 0 bases from V and 11 bases from J, with 19 bases between. The CDR3 covers 14 residues. The DNA for the CDR3 is TGCAGTGCTAGAGATGACAGCAGATACAATGAGCAGTACTTC. Encoded protein: CSARDDSRYNEQYF.

The V call is TRBV6-5, the J call TRBJ1-4; TRBD1 is a possible D gene (5 bases). Trimming cost V 6 bases and J 0 bases, with 14 bases left between them. Germline V gene data show CDR1 as MNHEY and CDR2 as SVGAGI. CDR3 length equals 16 residues. CDR3 sequence: CASRTRGEATNEKLFF. The CDR3 coding sequence is TGTGCCAGCAGGACCCGGGGGGAGGCAACTAATGAAAAACTGTTTTTT.